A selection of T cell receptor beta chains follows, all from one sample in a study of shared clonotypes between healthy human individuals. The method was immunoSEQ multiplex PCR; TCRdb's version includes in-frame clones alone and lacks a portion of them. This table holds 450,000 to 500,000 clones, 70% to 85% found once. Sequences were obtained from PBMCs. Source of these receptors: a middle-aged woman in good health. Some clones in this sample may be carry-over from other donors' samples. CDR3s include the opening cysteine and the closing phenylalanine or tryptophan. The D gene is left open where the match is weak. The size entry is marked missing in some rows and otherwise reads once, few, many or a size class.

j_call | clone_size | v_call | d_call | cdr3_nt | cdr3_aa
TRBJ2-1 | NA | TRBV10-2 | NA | TGCGCCAGCAGTGAGTCCCCGGAGGACCTCGGGGATGAGCAGTTCTTC | CASSESPEDLGDEQFF
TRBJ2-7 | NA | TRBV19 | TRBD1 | TGTGCCAGTAGTATATCCCGGGACAGGGGCTACGAGCAGTACTTC | CASSISRDRGYEQYF
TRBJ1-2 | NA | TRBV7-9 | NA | TGTGCCAGCAGCCCACAGGGACCATATGGCTACACCTTC | CASSPQGPYGYTF
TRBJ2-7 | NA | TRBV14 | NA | TGTGCCAGCAGCCAAGGGTTTAGGACAAATGGGAACGAGCAGTACTTC | CASSQGFRTNGNEQYF
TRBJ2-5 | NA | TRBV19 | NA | TGTGCCAGTAGTAGCCCCTTTGGGGGGACCGCAGAGACCCAGTACTTC | CASSSPFGGTAETQYF
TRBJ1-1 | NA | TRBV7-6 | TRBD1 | TGTGCCAGCAGTTACTCCGGGACAGGGGCAATCACTGAAGCTTTCTTT | CASSYSGTGAITEAFF
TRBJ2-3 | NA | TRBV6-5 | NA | TGTGCCAGCAGTCTAGGACTCAGCACAGATACGCAGTATTTT | CASSLGLSTDTQYF
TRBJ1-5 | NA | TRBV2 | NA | TGTGCCAGCAGTACGGGTAGGATTCATCAGCCCCAGCATTTT | CASSTGRIHQPQHF
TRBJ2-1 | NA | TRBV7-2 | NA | TGTGCCAGCAGCTTAGTTCCGAGTTACAATGAGCAGTTCTTC | CASSLVPSYNEQFF
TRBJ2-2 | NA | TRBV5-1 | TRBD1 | TGCGCCAGCAGCTTGCCCGTCGCCGCAGGGGGAACCGGGGAGCTGTTTTTT | CASSLPVAAGGTGELFF
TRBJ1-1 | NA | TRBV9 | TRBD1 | TGTGCCAGCAGCGGAGGGACAGGGGGCCGCACTGAAGCTTTCTTT | CASSGGTGGRTEAFF
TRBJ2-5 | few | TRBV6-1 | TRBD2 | TGTGCCAGCACCCCTAGCGGGAGAGAGACCCAGTACTTC | CASTPSGRETQYF
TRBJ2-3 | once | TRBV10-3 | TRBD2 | TGTGCCATCAGTGAAGGACTAGCGGGAGTCACAGATACGCAGTATTTT | CAISEGLAGVTDTQYF
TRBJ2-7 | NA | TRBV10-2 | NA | TGCGCCAGCAGCCGGACAGAATTACCCTACGAGCAGTACTTC | CASSRTELPYEQYF
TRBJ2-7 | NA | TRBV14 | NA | TGTGCCAGCAGCCCCCGGGTCGATGGAGAGCAGTACTTC | CASSPRVDGEQYF
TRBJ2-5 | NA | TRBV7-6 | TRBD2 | TGTGCCAGCAGCGACCGAAGACCTAGCGGGACCATCCCAGAGACCCAGTACTTC | CASSDRRPSGTIPETQYF
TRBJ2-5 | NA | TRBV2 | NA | TGTGCCAGCAGTGAAAAGGCAGCGCCGTTGGAGGAGACCCAGTACTTC | CASSEKAAPLEETQYF
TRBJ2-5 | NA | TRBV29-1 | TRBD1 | TGCAGCGTTGCTCAAACAGGGGCCCAAGAGACCCAGTACTTC | CSVAQTGAQETQYF
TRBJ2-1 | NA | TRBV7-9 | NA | TGTGCCAGCAGCCGCGAACTTCAGCAGTTCTTC | CASSRELQQFF
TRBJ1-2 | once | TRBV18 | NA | TGTGCCAGCTCACCACGAGACCCTAACTATGGCTACACCTTC | CASSPRDPNYGYTF
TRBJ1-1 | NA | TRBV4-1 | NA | TGCGCCAGCAGCCAAGGCAGGGGCCTACGGAACACTGAAGCTTTCTTT | CASSQGRGLRNTEAFF
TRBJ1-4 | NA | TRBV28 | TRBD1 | TGTGCCAGCAGTTCCCCCGCTTGGACAGGGGAGGAAAAACTGTTTTTT | CASSSPAWTGEEKLFF
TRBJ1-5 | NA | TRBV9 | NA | TGTGCCAGCAGCGGCAGTCCTCAAGCAGGGGTTCAGCCCCAGCATTTT | CASSGSPQAGVQPQHF
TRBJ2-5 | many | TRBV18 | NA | TGTGCCAGCTCTGACAGCGTGGGGGGAGAGACCCAGTACTTC | CASSDSVGGETQYF
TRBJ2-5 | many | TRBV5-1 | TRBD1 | TGCGCCAGCAGCTTGGGGACAGGGTCACACCAGACCCAGTACTTC | CASSLGTGSHQTQYF
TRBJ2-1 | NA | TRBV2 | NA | TGTGCCAGCAGGAGAAGTGGGGATGAGCAGTTCTTC | CASRRSGDEQFF
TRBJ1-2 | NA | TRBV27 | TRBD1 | TGTGCCAGCAGTTTCCTTGGCAGGGGGCTGGACTATGGCTACACCTTC | CASSFLGRGLDYGYTF
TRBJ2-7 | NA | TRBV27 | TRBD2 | TGTGCCAGCAGGGAAAGCGGGAGCTCCTACGAGCAGTACTTC | CASRESGSSYEQYF
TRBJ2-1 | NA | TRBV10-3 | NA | TGTGCCGCCCCCGTCGGTCCACTAGTAGACTACAATGAGCAGTTCTTC | CAAPVGPLVDYNEQFF
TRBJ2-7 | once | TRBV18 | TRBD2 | TGTGCCAGCTCCCGGTCCCGCGGGAGCTCCTACGAGCAGTACTTC | CASSRSRGSSYEQYF
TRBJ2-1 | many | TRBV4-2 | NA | TGTGCCAGCAGCCATAATCTAGAGGACAATGAGCAGTTCTTC | CASSHNLEDNEQFF
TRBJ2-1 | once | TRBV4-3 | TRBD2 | TGCGCCAGCAGCGCAACGGGAGGTTTTTACGGTGAGCAGTTCTTC | CASSATGGFYGEQFF
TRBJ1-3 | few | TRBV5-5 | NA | TGTGCCAGCAGCCCGGGACTTCCCTACTCTGGAAACACCATATATTTT | CASSPGLPYSGNTIYF
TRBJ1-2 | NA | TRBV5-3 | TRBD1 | TGTGCCGGAAGCATAGACAGGGGGTATGGCTACACCTTC | CAGSIDRGYGYTF
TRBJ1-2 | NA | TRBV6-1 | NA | TGTGCCAGCAGTGAGGGGACCCAACCAGGGCGATGGTATGGCTACACCTTC | CASSEGTQPGRWYGYTF